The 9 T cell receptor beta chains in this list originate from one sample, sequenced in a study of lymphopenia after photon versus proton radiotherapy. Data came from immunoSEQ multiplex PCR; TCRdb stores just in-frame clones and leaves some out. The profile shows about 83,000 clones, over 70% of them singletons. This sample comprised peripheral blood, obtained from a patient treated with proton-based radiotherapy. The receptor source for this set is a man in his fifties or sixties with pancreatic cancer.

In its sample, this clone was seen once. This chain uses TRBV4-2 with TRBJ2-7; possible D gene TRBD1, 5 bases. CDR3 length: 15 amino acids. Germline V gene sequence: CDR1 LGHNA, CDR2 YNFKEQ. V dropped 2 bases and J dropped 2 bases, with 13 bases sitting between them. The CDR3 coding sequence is TGTGCCAGCAGCCAACTCCTCCAGGGAACCTACGAGCAGTACTTC. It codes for CASSQLLQGTYEQYF.

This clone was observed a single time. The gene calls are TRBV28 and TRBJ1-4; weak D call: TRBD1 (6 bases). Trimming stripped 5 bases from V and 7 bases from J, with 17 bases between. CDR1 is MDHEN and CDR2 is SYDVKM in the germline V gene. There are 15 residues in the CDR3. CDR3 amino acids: CASSPSRGLGEKLFF. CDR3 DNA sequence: TGTGCCAGCAGTCCCAGCCGGGGGCTAGGTGAAAAACTGTTTTTT.

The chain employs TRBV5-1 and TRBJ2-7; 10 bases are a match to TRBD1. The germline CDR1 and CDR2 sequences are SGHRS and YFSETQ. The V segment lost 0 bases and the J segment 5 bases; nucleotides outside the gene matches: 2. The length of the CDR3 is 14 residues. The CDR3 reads CASSLGTGGDEQYF. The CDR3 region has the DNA TGCGCCAGCAGCTTGGGGACAGGGGGGGACGAGCAGTACTTC.

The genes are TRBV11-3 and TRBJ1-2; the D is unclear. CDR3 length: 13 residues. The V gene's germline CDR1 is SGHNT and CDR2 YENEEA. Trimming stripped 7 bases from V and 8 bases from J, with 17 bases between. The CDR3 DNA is TGTGCCAGCACCGGCCGGGAGGAGCTAGGCTACACCTTC. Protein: CASTGREELGYTF. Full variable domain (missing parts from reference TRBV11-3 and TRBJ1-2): EAGVVQSPRYKIIEKKQPVAFWCNPISGHNTLYWYLQNLGQGPELLIRYENEEAVDDSQLPKDRFSAERLKGVDSTLKIQPAELGDSAVYLCASTGREELGYTFGSGTRLTVV.

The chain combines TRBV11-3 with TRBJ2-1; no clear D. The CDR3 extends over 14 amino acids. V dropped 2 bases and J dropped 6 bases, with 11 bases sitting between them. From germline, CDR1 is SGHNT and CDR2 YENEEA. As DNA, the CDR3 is TGTGCCAGCAGCTTAAACTCAGTCCTCAATGAGCAGTTCTTC. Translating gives CASSLNSVLNEQFF.

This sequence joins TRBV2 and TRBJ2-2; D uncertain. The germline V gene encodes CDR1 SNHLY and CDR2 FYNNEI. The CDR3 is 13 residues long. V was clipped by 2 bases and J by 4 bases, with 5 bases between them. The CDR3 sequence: CASSEFSTGELFF. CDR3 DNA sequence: TGTGCCAGCAGTGAATTCAGCACCGGGGAGCTGTTTTTT.

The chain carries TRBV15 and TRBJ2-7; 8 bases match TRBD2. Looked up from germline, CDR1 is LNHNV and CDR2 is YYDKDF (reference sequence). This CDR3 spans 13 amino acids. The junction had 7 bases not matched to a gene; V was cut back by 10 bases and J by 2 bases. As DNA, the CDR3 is TGTGCCAGCGGGAGCGGGAGTACCTACGAGCAGTACTTC. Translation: CASGSGSTYEQYF.

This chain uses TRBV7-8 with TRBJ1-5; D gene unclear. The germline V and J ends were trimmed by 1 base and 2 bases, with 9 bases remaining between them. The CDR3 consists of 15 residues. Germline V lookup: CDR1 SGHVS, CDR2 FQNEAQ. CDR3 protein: CASSLVVFGNQPQHF. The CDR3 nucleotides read TGTGCCAGCAGCTTAGTAGTTTTTGGCAATCAGCCCCAGCATTTT.

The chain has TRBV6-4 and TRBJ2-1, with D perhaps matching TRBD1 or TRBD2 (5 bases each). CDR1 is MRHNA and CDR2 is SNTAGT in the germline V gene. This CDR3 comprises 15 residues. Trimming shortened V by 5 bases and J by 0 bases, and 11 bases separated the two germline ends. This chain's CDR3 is CASSRDPSSYNEQFF. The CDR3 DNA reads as TGTGCCAGCAGTCGGGACCCTAGCTCCTACAATGAGCAGTTCTTC.